This paragraph covers one TCR beta chain sequence. The data derive from a study of blood T cell repertoires in COVID-19. Study information: Samples representing acute and convalescent COVID-19 were sourced from the United States, Italy and Spain.

Original handling: Amplification of reference gene primers provided the estimated nucleated cell counts. TCRdb's table, derived via immunoSEQ multiplex PCR, lists solely in-frame clones and lacks some. V and J calls plus clone size are reproduced from that table; the DNA served to infer D and trimming. This table holds under 250,000 clones, about 80% found once. V was clipped by 6 bases and J by 6 bases; unmatched bases: 5. Germline V gene sequence: CDR1 MNHEY, CDR2 SVGAGI. The CDR3 runs 13 residues. The receptor's source is an older woman with acute or convalescent COVID-19. What was sequenced was peripheral blood. The V call is TRBV6-5, the J call TRBJ1-1, with 9 bases aligning to TRBD1. As DNA, the CDR3 is TGTGCCAGCAGGGGACAGGGCCTTCCTGAAGCTTTCTTT. Amino acid sequence: CASRGQGLPEAFF.